The present T cell receptor (beta chain) was sequenced within a study of shared T cell receptors in the human thymus (dated by TCRdb to the early 2020s). Describing the broader study: The study examined how the human thymus generates shared, self-reactive T-cell receptor alpha chains.

The CDR3 spans 18 residues, from the cysteine through the phenylalanine. The only DNA kept is the CDR3, 54 bases in frame from the first base. Relative to germline, V is missing 5 bases and J is missing 2 bases, with 11 bases of the junction outside any gene match. For CDR1 and CDR2, the germline V gene (reference sequence) lists SGHKS and YYEKEE. Concerning this clone itself: The target of this receptor is not known. No much larger clone exists at a distance of one base, and base qualities are not known.

The library was built by means of the immunoSEQ multiplex PCR assay. TCRdb took this table from immuneACCESS and kept in-frame rearrangements with V and J called. Such tables lack part of the clones; where checked against another copy, unresolved V genes explain under half of the gap, and the rest is unexplained. Here the sample has approximately 730,000 clones; approximately 85% occur a single time. The leading ten clones occupy more than 0.008% of the sample. This same sample was also part of a study on human thymus T cells. Drawing on the second study: In Finland, the donors were immunologically healthy infants who were having open corrective cardiac surgery for congenital heart defects. Thymus tissue was collected as surgical resects that were removed during corrective cardiac surgery. Biased V and J gene segment usage appeared to be present in both thymic and peripheral blood repertoires. According to the related research, thymic TCR repertoires were highly overlapping among unrelated individuals. The study used seven to nine infant thymus samples plus four related peripheral blood samples to characterize TCR alpha and beta repertoires. The infant donors were about 6 to 244 days old, and the cohort included several males and a couple of females. Thymocytes were released mechanically from tissue and stored at -70 °C as pellets of about 9-32 million cells. A QIAsymphony instrument was used to extract genomic DNA from the frozen cell pellets. Using the immunoSEQ multiplex PCR assay, the TCRB and TCRAD loci were amplified from a standardized quantity of quality-controlled genomic DNA. The V(D)J region was spanned by amplicons of a length sufficient to cover the CDR3 and to identify V and J genes. Amplicon sequencing was performed on an Illumina platform through the commercial immunoSEQ service. Primer bias and sequencing errors were corrected using previously described methods, and TCRAD and TCRB definitions followed the IMGT database. The repertoires were analysed using immunoSEQ Analyzer 3.0 and VDJTools for basic statistics, V/J segment usage, diversity estimates, rarefaction and pairwise overlap. Chao1, ChaoE, Efron-Thisted, Shannon and inverse Simpson indices were used to estimate diversity, which was also estimated on datasets down-sampled to the smallest sample. Repertoire overlap used strict matching of CDR3 nucleotide sequence, V gene and J gene, with Jaccard-based multidimensional scaling clustering. Thymus samples yielded on average about 810,000 unique TCRB clonotypes, compared with some 83,000 from blood samples.

The material sequenced was thymocytes. This TCR was recovered from a girl under three years old with a congenital heart defect. Donor details come from another sample of the same person, matched by shared clones. The sequence joins TRBV5-5 to TRBJ2-3, with TRBD2 matching 13 junction bases. This receptor carries the CDR3 CASSFRLAGGTNTDTQYF. The nucleotide sequence reads TGTGCCAGCAGTTTCCGACTAGCGGGGGGCACAAACACAGATACGCAGTATTTT.